Sequencing of this T cell receptor (beta chain) was carried out in a study of persistence of HIV-infected CD4 T cells. The overall study: Donors were ART-treated; their CMV- and Gag-responding CD4+ T cells were isolated. Points from the study as a whole: Antigen-responding cells were enriched for degenerate expanded CDR3beta sequences. Within sorted populations, more oligoclonal TCRs accompanied more oligoclonal proviruses.

The immunoSEQ assay was version 4, run in survey mode. Genomic DNA was diluted to around 9.3 ng/uL, up to roughly 1 ug per sample. Assay: immunoSEQ multiplex PCR; the TCRdb copy retains only in-frame clones and omits some. Of about 28,000 clones detected, around 82% appear once; the ten largest clones hold roughly 0.8%. This clone was found once. Its antigen is currently unknown. Trimming removed 3 bases at V and 2 bases at J, with 12 bases between. The CDR3 has 15 residues. In germline, CDR1 is MGHDK, CDR2 SYGVNS. Cells were stimulated with CMV-infected fibroblast lysates at approximately 10 ug/mL. CD40L-negative CD69-negative CD45RO-high memory CD4+ T cells were sorted as populations depleted of antigen-responding cells.

This sample comprised CD4+ T cells sorted from PBMCs after roughly 17-hour stimulation, obtained from a patient who received antiretroviral therapy. This clonotype was sampled from an adult woman with HIV who was CMV-seropositive. The chain couples TRBV25-1 to TRBJ2-3, with D maybe TRBD1 (7 bases). CDR3 DNA sequence: TGTGCCAGCAGTGAGACTAGGGGGCACACAGATACGCAGTATTTT. Its translation is CASSETRGHTDTQYF. Full variable domain (remainder filled in from reference TRBV25-1 and TRBJ2-3): EADIYQTPRYLVIGTGKKITLECSQTMGHDKMYWYQQDPGMELHLIHYSYGVNSTEKGDLSSESTVSRIRTEHFPLTLESARPSHTSQYLCASSETRGHTDTQYFGPGTRLTVL.